The 5 T cell receptor beta chains below come from one sample, sequenced in a study of blood T cell repertoires in COVID-19. The table came from immunoSEQ multiplex PCR; TCRdb's copy has only in-frame clones and leaves some out. The sample shows 350,000 to 450,000 clones, approximately 90% of them seen only once. Sequenced material: PBMCs or T cells enriched from blood (not recorded which). These receptors originate from a woman aged 40 to 50 who had been exposed to COVID-19.

This clone was recorded a few times. The chain joins TRBV7-8 to TRBJ1-2, with 10 bases that match TRBD1. After removal of 5 bases from V and 1 base from J, the junction contained 4 bases not matched to a gene. Germline lookup yields CDR1 SGHVS and CDR2 FQNEAQ. The CDR3 totals 15 residues. The CDR3, as DNA: TGTGCCAGCAGCCTCGGACAGGGGGGTAACTATGGCTACACCTTC. Its translation is CASSLGQGGNYGYTF.

This chain joins TRBV2 and TRBJ2-7; TRBD1 matches at 7 bases. The CDR3 totals 15 residues. The germline V gene encodes CDR1 SNHLY and CDR2 FYNNEI. V shed 4 bases, J shed 2 bases, and the junction held 8 bases outside the gene matches. CDR3 sequence: CASSAIRDSAYEQYF. Here the CDR3 DNA reads TGTGCCAGCAGTGCCATACGGGACAGCGCCTACGAGCAGTACTTC.

The V gene is TRBV5-5, the J gene TRBJ2-4; 12 bases align to TRBD2. Germline V gene lookup returns CDR1 SGHKS and CDR2 YYEKEE (reference sequence). Trimming at V came to 1 base and at J to 4 bases, leaving 3 bases not matched to a gene. This CDR3 is 16 amino acids long. The DNA of the CDR3 is TGTGCCAGCAGCTTGATCGGACTAGCGGGAAAAAACATTCAGTACTTC. This gives the protein CASSLIGLAGKNIQYF.

The J gene is TRBJ1-2, the V gene TRBV6-4, with unresolved D. Trimming cost V 7 bases and J 4 bases, with 13 bases left between them. Germline-derived CDR1 and CDR2 are MRHNA and SNTAGT. This CDR3 has 13 amino acids. CDR3 DNA: TGTGCCAGCATCCCCAGAGGGCCCTATGGCTACACCTTC. Translation gives CASIPRGPYGYTF.

This clone appeared a single time. The chain recombines TRBV7-2 with TRBJ1-3; no definite D call. Germline V gives CDR1 SGHTA, CDR2 FQGNSA. With 4 bases removed from V and 3 bases from J, the gap between germline ends came to 7 bases. CDR3 length: 13 residues. CDR3 nucleotides: TGTGCCAGCAGCTCCTATAATGGAAACACCATATATTTT. This encodes CASSSYNGNTIYF. Full variable domain (rest looked up from reference TRBV7-2 and TRBJ1-3): GAGVSQSPSNKVTEKGKDVELRCDPISGHTALYWYRQSLGQGLEFLIYFQGNSAPDKSGLPSDRFSAERTGGSVSTLTIQRTQQEDSAVYLCASSSYNGNTIYFGEGSWLTVV.